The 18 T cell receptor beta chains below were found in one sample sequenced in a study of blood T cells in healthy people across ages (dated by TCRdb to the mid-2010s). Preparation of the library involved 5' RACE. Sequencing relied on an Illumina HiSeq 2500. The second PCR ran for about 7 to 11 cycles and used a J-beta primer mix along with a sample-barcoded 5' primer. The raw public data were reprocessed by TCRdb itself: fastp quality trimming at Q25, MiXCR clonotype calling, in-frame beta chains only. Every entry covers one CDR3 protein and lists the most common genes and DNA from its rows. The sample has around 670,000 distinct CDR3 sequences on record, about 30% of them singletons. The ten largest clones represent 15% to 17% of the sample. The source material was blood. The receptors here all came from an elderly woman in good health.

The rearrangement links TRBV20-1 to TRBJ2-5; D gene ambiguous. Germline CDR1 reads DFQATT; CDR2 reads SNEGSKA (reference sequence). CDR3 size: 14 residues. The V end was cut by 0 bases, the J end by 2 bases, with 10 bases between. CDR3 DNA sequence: TGCAGTGCTAGAGACCCAAGCCCGCAAGAGACCCAGTACTTC. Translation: CSARDPSPQETQYF.

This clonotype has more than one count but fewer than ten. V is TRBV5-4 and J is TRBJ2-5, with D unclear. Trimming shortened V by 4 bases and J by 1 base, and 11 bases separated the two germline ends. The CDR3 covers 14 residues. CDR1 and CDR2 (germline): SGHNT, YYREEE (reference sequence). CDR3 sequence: CASSNGRIQETQYF. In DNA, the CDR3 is TGTGCCAGCAGCAACGGACGGATCCAAGAGACCCAGTACTTC.

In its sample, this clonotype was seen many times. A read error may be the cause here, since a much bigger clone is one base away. The CDR3 nucleotides read TGTGCCAGCAGCTCGGACAGCTCCTACAATGAGCAGTACTTC. As protein: CASSSDSSYNEQYF. The chain uses TRBV7-3 and TRBJ2-1; D might be TRBD1 (6 bases). The J call is doubtful: the DNA matches TRBJ2-7 better. This CDR3 spans 14 amino acids. Germline V gene lookup returns CDR1 SGHTA and CDR2 FQGTGA.

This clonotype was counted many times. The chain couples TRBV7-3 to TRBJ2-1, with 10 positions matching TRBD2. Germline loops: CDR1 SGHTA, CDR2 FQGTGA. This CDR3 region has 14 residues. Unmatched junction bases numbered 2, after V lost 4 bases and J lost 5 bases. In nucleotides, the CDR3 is TGTGCCAGCAGCTGGACTAGCGGACACAATGAGCAGTTCTTC. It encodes CASSWTSGHNEQFF.

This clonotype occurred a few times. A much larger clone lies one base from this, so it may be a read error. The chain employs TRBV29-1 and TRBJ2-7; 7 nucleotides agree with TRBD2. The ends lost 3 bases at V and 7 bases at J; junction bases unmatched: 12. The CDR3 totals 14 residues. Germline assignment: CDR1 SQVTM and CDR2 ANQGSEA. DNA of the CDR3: TGCAGCGTTGAGGGGGGGAAGGCTTTCAATGAGCAGTACTTC. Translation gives CSVEGGKAFNEQYF.

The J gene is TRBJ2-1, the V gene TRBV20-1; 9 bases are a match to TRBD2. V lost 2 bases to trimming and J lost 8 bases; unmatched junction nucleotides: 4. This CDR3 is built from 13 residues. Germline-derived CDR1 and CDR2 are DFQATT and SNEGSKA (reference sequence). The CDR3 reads CSARSSGGHEQFF. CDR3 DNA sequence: TGCAGTGCTAGAAGTAGCGGGGGCCATGAGCAGTTCTTC.

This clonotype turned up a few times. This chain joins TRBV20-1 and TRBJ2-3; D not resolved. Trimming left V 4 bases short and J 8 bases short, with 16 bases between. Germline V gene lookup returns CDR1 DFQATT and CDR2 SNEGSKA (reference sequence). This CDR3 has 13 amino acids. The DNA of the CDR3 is TGCAGTGCTACTAGGACCACCCAAGGTACGCAGTATTTT. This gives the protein CSATRTTQGTQYF.

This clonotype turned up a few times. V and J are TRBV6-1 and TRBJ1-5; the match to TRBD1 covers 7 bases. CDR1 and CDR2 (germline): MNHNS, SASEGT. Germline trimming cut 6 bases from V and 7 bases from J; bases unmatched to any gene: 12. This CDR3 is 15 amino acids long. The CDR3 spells CASRGDSLEGQPQHF. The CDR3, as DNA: TGTGCCAGCAGAGGGGACAGCTTAGAGGGGCAGCCCCAGCATTTT.

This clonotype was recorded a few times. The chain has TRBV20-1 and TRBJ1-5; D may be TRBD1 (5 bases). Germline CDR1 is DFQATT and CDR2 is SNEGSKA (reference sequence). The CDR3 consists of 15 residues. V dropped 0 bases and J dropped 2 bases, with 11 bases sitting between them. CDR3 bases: TGCAGTGCTAGAGATGGGGCGGTGGGCAATCAGCCCCAGCATTTT. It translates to CSARDGAVGNQPQHF.

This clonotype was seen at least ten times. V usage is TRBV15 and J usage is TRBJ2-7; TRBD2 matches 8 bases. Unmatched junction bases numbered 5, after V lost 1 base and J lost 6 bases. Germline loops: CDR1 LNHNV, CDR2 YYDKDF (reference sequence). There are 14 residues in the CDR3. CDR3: CATSRALAGGEQYF. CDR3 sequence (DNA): TGTGCCACCAGCAGAGCCCTGGCGGGGGGCGAGCAGTACTTC.

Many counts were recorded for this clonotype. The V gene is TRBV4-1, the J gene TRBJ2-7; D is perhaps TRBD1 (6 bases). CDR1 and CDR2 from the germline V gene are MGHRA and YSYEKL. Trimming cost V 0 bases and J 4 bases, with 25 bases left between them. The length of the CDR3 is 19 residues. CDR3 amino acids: CASSQDPYRQEPKGYEQYF. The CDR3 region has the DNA TGCGCCAGCAGCCAAGATCCCTACCGACAGGAGCCTAAGGGGTACGAGCAGTACTTC.

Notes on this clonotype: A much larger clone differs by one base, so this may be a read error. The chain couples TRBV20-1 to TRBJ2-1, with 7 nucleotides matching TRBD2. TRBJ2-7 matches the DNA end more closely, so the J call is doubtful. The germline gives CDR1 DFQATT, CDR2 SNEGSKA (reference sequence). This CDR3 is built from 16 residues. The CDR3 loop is CSGVKGKRGSYNEQYF. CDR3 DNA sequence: TGCAGTGGCGTAAAGGGAAAGCGGGGATCCTACAATGAGCAGTACTTC.

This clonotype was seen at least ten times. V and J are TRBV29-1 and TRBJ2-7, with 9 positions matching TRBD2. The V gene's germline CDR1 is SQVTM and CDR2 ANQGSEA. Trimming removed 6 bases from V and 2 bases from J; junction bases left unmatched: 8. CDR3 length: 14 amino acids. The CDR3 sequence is CSVRLSGGTYEQYF. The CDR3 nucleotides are TGCAGCGTCCGCCTTAGCGGGGGAACCTACGAGCAGTACTTC.

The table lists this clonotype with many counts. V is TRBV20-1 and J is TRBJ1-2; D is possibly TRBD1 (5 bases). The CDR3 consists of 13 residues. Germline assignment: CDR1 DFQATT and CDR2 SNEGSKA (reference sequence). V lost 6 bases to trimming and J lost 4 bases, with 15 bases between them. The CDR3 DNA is TGCAGTGCAGGGACGCCAACCTCCTATGGCTACACCTTC. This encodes CSAGTPTSYGYTF.

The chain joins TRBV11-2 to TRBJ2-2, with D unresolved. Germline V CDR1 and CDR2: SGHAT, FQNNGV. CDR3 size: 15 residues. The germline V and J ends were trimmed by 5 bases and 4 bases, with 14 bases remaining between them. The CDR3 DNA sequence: TGTGCCAGCAGCACCGCCAGGTTATTCACCGGGGAGCTGTTTTTT. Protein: CASSTARLFTGELFF.

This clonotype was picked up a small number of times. The CDR3 region is CASSALRIGQPQHF. CDR3 nucleotides: TGTGCCAGCAGCGCTTTGAGGATCGGACAGCCCCAGCATTTT. The chain is built from TRBV7-8 and TRBJ1-5; D gene uncertain. The V end was cut by 5 bases, the J end by 7 bases, with 15 bases between. Germline V gives CDR1 SGHVS, CDR2 FQNEAQ. CDR3 length equals 14 residues.

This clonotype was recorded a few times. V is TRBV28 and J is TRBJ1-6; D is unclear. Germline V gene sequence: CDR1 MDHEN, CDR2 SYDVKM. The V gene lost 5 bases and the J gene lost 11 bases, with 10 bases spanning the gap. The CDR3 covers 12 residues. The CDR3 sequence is CASSPPRPPLHF. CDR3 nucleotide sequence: TGTGCCAGCAGTCCCCCACGGCCACCCCTCCACTTT.

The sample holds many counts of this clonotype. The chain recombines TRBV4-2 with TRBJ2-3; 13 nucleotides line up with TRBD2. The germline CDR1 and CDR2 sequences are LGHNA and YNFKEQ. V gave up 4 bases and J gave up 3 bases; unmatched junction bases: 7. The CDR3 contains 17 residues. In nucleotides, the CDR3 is TGTGCCAGCAGCCGTCGGACTAGCGGGGGTCAAACAGATACGCAGTATTTT. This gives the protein CASSRRTSGGQTDTQYF.